Listed below are T cell receptor beta chains from one sample, sequenced in a study of T cell repertoires in cytomegalovirus infection. In TCRdb, the reads were re-called with MiXCR into one record per CDR3 protein. There are under 800,000 distinct CDR3 sequences in the sample; roughly 24% occur only once, and approximately 8% lies in the top ten. The sequencing sample was made of CD8+ T cells from PBMCs. The source of these receptors is a human donor in good health (CMV status not recorded). Some clones in this sample may be carry-over from other donors' samples. The CDR3 runs from the conserved cysteine through the conserved F or W. Each record gives: CDR3 DNA, CDR3 protein, D gene, clone size, V gene, J gene. A D gene is named only where the DNA matches it firmly. Expanded clones get a size class; other rows say once, few or many, or leave the size out.

CDR3 DNA: TGTGCCAGCAGCACGTCCAAGGACGCCGCCTACGAGCAGTACTTC
CDR3 protein: CASSTSKDAAYEQYF
D gene: NA
clone size: many
V gene: TRBV7-9
J gene: TRBJ2-7

CDR3 DNA: TGTGCCAGCAGTGATGGGCCCCAAGAGACCCAGTACTTC
CDR3 protein: CASSDGPQETQYF
D gene: NA
clone size: many
V gene: TRBV25-1
J gene: TRBJ2-5

CDR3 DNA: TGTGCCAGCAATGCAGGGTCGTGGGGCTACACCTTC
CDR3 protein: CASNAGSWGYTF
D gene: NA
clone size: few
V gene: TRBV12-3/TRBV12-4
J gene: TRBJ1-2

CDR3 DNA: TGTGCCAGCAGTTTATGGGTAGGGATGGCCAAAAACATTCAGTACTTC
CDR3 protein: CASSLWVGMAKNIQYF
D gene: NA
clone size: NA
V gene: TRBV28
J gene: TRBJ2-4

CDR3 DNA: TGTGCCATCAGTAAGCCCCGGACAGGGAACTACGAGCAGTACTTC
CDR3 protein: CAISKPRTGNYEQYF
D gene: TRBD1
clone size: NA
V gene: TRBV10-3
J gene: TRBJ2-7

CDR3 DNA: TGTGCCAGCAGCCAAGTAGCGGGACAGGTCTATGGCTACACCTTC
CDR3 protein: CASSQVAGQVYGYTF
D gene: TRBD1
clone size: NA
V gene: TRBV14
J gene: TRBJ1-2

CDR3 DNA: TGTGCCAGCAGCGGGGGACACCTCTTGGCGGGAGATACGCAGTATTTT
CDR3 protein: CASSGGHLLAGDTQYF
D gene: NA
clone size: many
V gene: TRBV7-2
J gene: TRBJ2-3

CDR3 DNA: TGTGCCAGCAGCTTACGGCTCTCAGGGGCCGCCTACGAGCAGTACTTC
CDR3 protein: CASSLRLSGAAYEQYF
D gene: NA
clone size: many
V gene: TRBV7-8
J gene: TRBJ2-7

CDR3 DNA: TGTGCCAACAGCTTAGCTAGCGGGGGGGCTGGAGATACGCAGTATTTT
CDR3 protein: CANSLASGGAGDTQYF
D gene: TRBD2
clone size: NA
V gene: TRBV12-3/TRBV12-4
J gene: TRBJ2-3

CDR3 DNA: TGTGCCAGCAGCCAAGAAAAAGGGCGAAGTTCACCCCTCCACTTT
CDR3 protein: CASSQEKGRSSPLHF
D gene: NA
clone size: NA
V gene: TRBV14
J gene: TRBJ1-6

CDR3 DNA: TGTGCCAGCAGCCAACTCTGGATAGCGGGGGCCCAAGGGAATGAGCAGTTCTTC
CDR3 protein: CASSQLWIAGAQGNEQFF
D gene: TRBD2
clone size: NA
V gene: TRBV14
J gene: TRBJ2-1

CDR3 DNA: TGTGCCAGCAGCCAAAGGGACAGGGGAGACGAAAAACTGTTTTTT
CDR3 protein: CASSQRDRGDEKLFF
D gene: TRBD1
clone size: NA
V gene: TRBV3-1
J gene: TRBJ1-4

CDR3 DNA: TGTGCCATGGGACAGCTACACTACGAGCAGTACTTC
CDR3 protein: CAMGQLHYEQYF
D gene: TRBD1
clone size: NA
V gene: TRBV7-6
J gene: TRBJ2-7

CDR3 DNA: TGTGCCAGTAGTTGGTCCACTGGAAACACCATATATTTT
CDR3 protein: CASSWSTGNTIYF
D gene: NA
clone size: NA
V gene: TRBV19
J gene: TRBJ1-3

CDR3 DNA: TGCGCCAGCAGTCTTAAGGGGCCCCAGCATTTT
CDR3 protein: CASSLKGPQHF
D gene: NA
clone size: NA
V gene: TRBV23-1
J gene: TRBJ1-5

CDR3 DNA: TGTGCCAGCAGTTACTCGAGGTCGGGTCTGGTCGCCGGGGAGCTGTTTTTT
CDR3 protein: CASSYSRSGLVAGELFF
D gene: NA
clone size: NA
V gene: TRBV6-2/TRBV6-3
J gene: TRBJ2-2

CDR3 DNA: TGTGCCAGCGAGGGGAGTGGTACGAATGAGCAGTTCTTC
CDR3 protein: CASEGSGTNEQFF
D gene: NA
clone size: many
V gene: TRBV7-6
J gene: TRBJ2-1

CDR3 DNA: TGCAGCGTTGAACTAGCGGTTAGCAACACAGATACGCAGTATTTT
CDR3 protein: CSVELAVSNTDTQYF
D gene: TRBD2
clone size: few
V gene: TRBV29-1
J gene: TRBJ2-3

CDR3 DNA: TGTGCCAGCAGCTTAGTACGGTACAATGAGCAGTTCTTC
CDR3 protein: CASSLVRYNEQFF
D gene: NA
clone size: many
V gene: TRBV7-2
J gene: TRBJ2-1

CDR3 DNA: TGTGCCAGCAGCGACAGGGGCGGCATTCAGTACTTC
CDR3 protein: CASSDRGGIQYF
D gene: TRBD1
clone size: many
V gene: TRBV6-2/TRBV6-3
J gene: TRBJ2-4

CDR3 DNA: TGCAGCGACAGGCGCCCGGGTGGCTACACCTTC
CDR3 protein: CSDRRPGGYTF
D gene: NA
clone size: few
V gene: TRBV20-1
J gene: TRBJ1-2

CDR3 DNA: TGTGCCAGCACCCCAGAAGGGGGCAGATATAATTCACCCCTCCACTTT
CDR3 protein: CASTPEGGRYNSPLHF
D gene: TRBD1
clone size: many
V gene: TRBV6-5
J gene: TRBJ1-6

CDR3 DNA: TGTGCCAACAGCTTAGGGGCGCTAGATACGCAGTATTTT
CDR3 protein: CANSLGALDTQYF
D gene: NA
clone size: NA
V gene: TRBV7-2
J gene: TRBJ2-3

CDR3 DNA: TGCGCCAGCAGCTTGGTTGTCGGTAGCACAGATACGCAGTATTTT
CDR3 protein: CASSLVVGSTDTQYF
D gene: NA
clone size: few
V gene: TRBV5-1
J gene: TRBJ2-3